A selection of T cell receptor beta chains follows, all from one sample in a study of T-cell memory formation after mild COVID-19. TCRdb reanalysed the 5' RACE reads using MiXCR and keeps one entry per CDR3 protein. The sample shows roughly 350,000 distinct CDR3 sequences, around 21% of them seen only once. Material: PBMCs or a T cell subset sorted from them (not recorded which). The receptors come from an adult woman who had mild COVID-19 (a few samples of this study predate the infection). Cell type and time point are not known. CDR3s leave out the opening cysteine and the closing phenylalanine or tryptophan.

j_gene: TRBJ2-2; v_gene: TRBV27; CDR3aa: ASSLMWTGVVNTGELF
j_gene: TRBJ2-1; v_gene: TRBV10-3; CDR3aa: AIRNVSGKGASSYNEQF
j_gene: TRBJ2-3; v_gene: TRBV7-2; CDR3aa: ASSLALGGRDTQY
j_gene: TRBJ2-5; v_gene: TRBV9; CDR3aa: ASSVDIVGETQY
j_gene: TRBJ2-7; v_gene: TRBV5-6; CDR3aa: ASSLLDSREQY
j_gene: TRBJ2-2; v_gene: TRBV2; CDR3aa: ASSEARASGGLTGELF
j_gene: TRBJ1-5; v_gene: TRBV12-3/TRBV12-4; CDR3aa: ASSYQGYQPQH
j_gene: TRBJ1-2; v_gene: TRBV13; CDR3aa: ASIPRDGTYGYT
j_gene: TRBJ1-4; v_gene: TRBV9; CDR3aa: ASSGMTGGASNEKLF
j_gene: TRBJ2-1; v_gene: TRBV12-3/TRBV12-4; CDR3aa: ASSFGSLPF
j_gene: TRBJ2-3; v_gene: TRBV24-1; CDR3aa: ATGSLTSGRTTDAQY
j_gene: TRBJ1-3; v_gene: TRBV6-4; CDR3aa: ASSDPGQGNGNTIY
j_gene: TRBJ1-6; v_gene: TRBV7-9; CDR3aa: ASSSPGERSYNSPLH
j_gene: TRBJ1-1; v_gene: TRBV7-9; CDR3aa: ASSSQGSTEAF
j_gene: TRBJ1-5; v_gene: TRBV7-9; CDR3aa: ASSHTGAGFNQPQH
j_gene: TRBJ2-7; v_gene: TRBV4-2; CDR3aa: ASSLYSPYEQY
j_gene: TRBJ1-1; v_gene: TRBV30; CDR3aa: AWSVRKGEAF
j_gene: TRBJ1-1; v_gene: TRBV11-2; CDR3aa: ASRQTGTAPLTEAF
j_gene: TRBJ2-7; v_gene: TRBV4-3; CDR3aa: ASSLQTHYEQY
j_gene: TRBJ2-5; v_gene: TRBV18; CDR3aa: ASSQLADQETQY
j_gene: TRBJ1-6; v_gene: TRBV6-5; CDR3aa: ASTATGNTYNSPLH
j_gene: TRBJ1-1; v_gene: TRBV5-1; CDR3aa: ASSPREVGNTEAF
j_gene: TRBJ2-7; v_gene: TRBV24-1; CDR3aa: ATSPIDRDEQY
j_gene: TRBJ1-2; v_gene: TRBV6-1; CDR3aa: ASRYGQSYGYT
j_gene: TRBJ1-2; v_gene: TRBV7-9; CDR3aa: ASSPNLPDRVVGGYT
j_gene: TRBJ2-1; v_gene: TRBV7-6; CDR3aa: ASTSGDEQF
j_gene: TRBJ2-7; v_gene: TRBV29-1; CDR3aa: SVGGTGRNYEQY
j_gene: TRBJ2-7; v_gene: TRBV19; CDR3aa: ASSMALAGPYEQY
j_gene: TRBJ2-1; v_gene: TRBV25-1; CDR3aa: ASSVGSGTLGEQF
j_gene: TRBJ2-1; v_gene: TRBV12-5; CDR3aa: ASGERGGGYNEQF
j_gene: TRBJ2-3; v_gene: TRBV20-1; CDR3aa: SAQEGPLDTQY
j_gene: TRBJ2-5; v_gene: TRBV6-5; CDR3aa: ASSYGPVQLSPGTQY
j_gene: TRBJ1-1; v_gene: TRBV10-3; CDR3aa: AIRGSTLNTEAF
j_gene: TRBJ2-1; v_gene: TRBV30; CDR3aa: AWSAGQGYNEQF
j_gene: TRBJ1-5; v_gene: TRBV4-1; CDR3aa: ASSQDPGPSNQPQH
j_gene: TRBJ2-7; v_gene: TRBV7-7; CDR3aa: ASSLGLGYEQY
j_gene: TRBJ1-1; v_gene: TRBV20-1; CDR3aa: SARDRDRTFNTEAF
j_gene: TRBJ2-3; v_gene: TRBV6-2/TRBV6-3; CDR3aa: ASSQGLAFTDTQY
j_gene: TRBJ2-5; v_gene: TRBV20-1; CDR3aa: SAGTGGTEETQY
j_gene: TRBJ2-1; v_gene: TRBV9; CDR3aa: ASSLRLAGGPNYNEQF
j_gene: TRBJ2-7; v_gene: TRBV20-1; CDR3aa: SAGPRSPYEQY
j_gene: TRBJ1-1; v_gene: TRBV27; CDR3aa: ASVAGGINTEAF
j_gene: TRBJ1-1; v_gene: TRBV18; CDR3aa: ASSHLPTAGTEAF
j_gene: TRBJ2-7; v_gene: TRBV5-1; CDR3aa: ASSSLTSDEQY
j_gene: TRBJ2-5; v_gene: TRBV15; CDR3aa: ATAPRSGGGKTQY
j_gene: TRBJ2-3; v_gene: TRBV4-1; CDR3aa: ASSQLGQGLTDTQY
j_gene: TRBJ2-3; v_gene: TRBV7-2; CDR3aa: ASSFGVLGGTDTQY
j_gene: TRBJ1-5; v_gene: TRBV5-5; CDR3aa: ASSFSTQGQPQH
j_gene: TRBJ1-6; v_gene: TRBV20-1; CDR3aa: SAQPRQDVSPLH
j_gene: TRBJ2-7; v_gene: TRBV5-1; CDR3aa: ASTWGQGTYEQY
j_gene: TRBJ2-7; v_gene: TRBV4-2; CDR3aa: ASSLGTGGSYEQY
j_gene: TRBJ1-3; v_gene: TRBV11-2; CDR3aa: ASGEAGNTIY
j_gene: TRBJ2-1; v_gene: TRBV19; CDR3aa: ASSKERGGWNEQF
j_gene: TRBJ2-1; v_gene: TRBV6-5; CDR3aa: ASSYSINRRDEQF
j_gene: TRBJ1-6; v_gene: TRBV2; CDR3aa: ASSEQGVGSPLH
j_gene: TRBJ2-1; v_gene: TRBV5-1; CDR3aa: ASSRRETSGRWGAYNEQF